The rows below give T cell receptor beta chains drawn from one sample of a study of blood T cell repertoires in COVID-19. Measured with immunoSEQ multiplex PCR; TCRdb has only the in-frame clones, and not every one. The sample contains some 300,000 clones, about 90% of which appear only once. Material: peripheral blood. The receptor set was obtained from a woman aged 40 to 55 with COVID-19, enrolled during active disease. Both conserved end residues are part of each CDR3. D genes are given only for firm matches. Some rows mark clone size as missing; the rest say once, few, many or name a class of expanded clone.

once	TRBV6-6	NA	TRBJ1-2	CASTQGNYGYTF
NA	TRBV2	NA	TRBJ1-1	CASSDRGGVNTEAFF
NA	TRBV11-3	NA	TRBJ2-3	CASSLIRGETQYF
NA	TRBV12-5	NA	TRBJ1-1	CASGGLVEGPGGLNTEAFF
NA	TRBV7-2	TRBD2	TRBJ2-7	CASSSGTSGTDYEQYF
NA	TRBV7-2	TRBD2	TRBJ2-4	CASSLAGTSGRNIQYF
NA	TRBV7-3	NA	TRBJ2-1	CASSLLGGGPYNEQFF
NA	TRBV27	NA	TRBJ1-3	CASSDTVSGNTIYF
NA	TRBV5-6	TRBD1	TRBJ1-2	CASSFPLRDRVAGYTF
NA	TRBV2	TRBD1	TRBJ1-4	CASRITTGGNEKLFF
once	TRBV7-6	NA	TRBJ2-2	CASSLTETVETGELFF
once	TRBV3-1/TRBV3-2	NA	TRBJ1-4	CASSPETRNEKLFF
NA	TRBV28	NA	TRBJ1-1	CASSRGGQAFF
NA	TRBV14	TRBD1	TRBJ2-7	CASSRTGYEQYF
NA	TRBV28	TRBD2	TRBJ2-1	CASSYRTSGAASSYNEQFF
NA	TRBV27	TRBD1	TRBJ1-2	CASSPLGQAQSYGYTF
once	TRBV18	NA	TRBJ2-1	CASSRRGADSSYNEQFF
few	TRBV2	TRBD1	TRBJ2-2	CASSRDSANTGELFF
NA	TRBV27	TRBD1	TRBJ2-5	CASSWGQGVGETQYF